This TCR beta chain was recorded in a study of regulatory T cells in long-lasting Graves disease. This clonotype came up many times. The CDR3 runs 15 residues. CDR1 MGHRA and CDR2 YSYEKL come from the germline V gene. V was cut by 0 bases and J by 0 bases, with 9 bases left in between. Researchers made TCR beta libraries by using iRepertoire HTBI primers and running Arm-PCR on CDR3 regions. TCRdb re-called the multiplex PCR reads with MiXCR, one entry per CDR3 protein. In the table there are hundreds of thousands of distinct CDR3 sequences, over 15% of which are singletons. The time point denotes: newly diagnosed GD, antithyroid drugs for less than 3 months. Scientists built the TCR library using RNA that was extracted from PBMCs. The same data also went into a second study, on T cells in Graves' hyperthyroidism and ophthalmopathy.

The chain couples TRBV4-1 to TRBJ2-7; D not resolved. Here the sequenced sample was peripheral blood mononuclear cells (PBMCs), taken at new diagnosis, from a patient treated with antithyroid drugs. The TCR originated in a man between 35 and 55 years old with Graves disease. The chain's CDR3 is CASSQDRQSSYEQYF. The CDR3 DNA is TGCGCCAGCAGCCAAGATAGGCAGAGCTCCTACGAGCAGTACTTC.